This is a list of T cell receptor beta chains from one sample in a study of spatial heterogeneity in lung cancer. TCRdb reprocessed the 5' RACE reads with MiXCR, giving one entry per CDR3 protein. The table includes 40,000 to 45,000 distinct CDR3 sequences, 6.5% to 8.5% detected once. The sample consisted of PBMCs, taken at surgery. These receptors were collected from a female donor with early-stage non-small cell lung cancer. The CDR3 runs from the conserved cysteine through the conserved F or W. Fields, in order: J gene, V gene, CDR3 protein.

TRBJ1-2 | TRBV24-1 | CATSDVDRDRGYTF
TRBJ2-3 | TRBV5-1 | CASSLAPTSGGTDTQYF
TRBJ1-5 | TRBV7-2 | CASSGDRGGNQPQHF
TRBJ2-7 | TRBV5-4 | CASSSRIAGGYEQYF
TRBJ1-1 | TRBV5-6 | CASSSGTLNTEAFF
TRBJ1-5 | TRBV7-2 | CASSLMAGGNQPQHF
TRBJ2-3 | TRBV11-2 | CASSFRAGMGSSTDTQYF
TRBJ2-3 | TRBV3-1 | CASSRTTSGGADTQYF
TRBJ1-1 | TRBV7-9 | CASSFTGPNTEAFF
TRBJ2-7 | TRBV20-1 | CSARLAGTREQYF
TRBJ2-3 | TRBV29-1 | CSVGPPGAGGTDTQYF
TRBJ2-5 | TRBV5-1 | CASSLGESGETQYF
TRBJ2-4 | TRBV28 | CASSLWGQGDHNIQYF
TRBJ1-1 | TRBV28 | CASRLGRVNTEAFF
TRBJ2-1 | TRBV20-1 | CSARGIGSEGREQFF
TRBJ1-2 | TRBV6-5 | CASSSDRARGHNGYTF
TRBJ2-7 | TRBV20-1 | CSAIGTAPYEQYF
TRBJ1-2 | TRBV28 | CAAHGWTGGPIYGYTF
TRBJ2-7 | TRBV20-1 | CSAEFRGTDQQYF
TRBJ2-1 | TRBV10-3 | CAISGRGDEQFF
TRBJ2-1 | TRBV27 | CATHRGSEQFF
TRBJ2-3 | TRBV7-2 | CASRLQAGEADTQYF
TRBJ1-5 | TRBV20-1 | CSARDTGSFKPQHF
TRBJ1-1 | TRBV6-1 | CASSDQINTEAFF
TRBJ2-3 | TRBV24-1 | CATSDPAGGASDTQYF
TRBJ2-5 | TRBV29-1 | CSVEDLSGDETQYF
TRBJ2-5 | TRBV27 | CASSPVRDTDSETQYF
TRBJ1-2 | TRBV6-5 | CASSTRTGTAWGYTF
TRBJ1-5 | TRBV3-1 | CASSQGGQQPQHF
TRBJ1-5 | TRBV6-1 | CASSLEGAGARQPQHF
TRBJ2-1 | TRBV7-9 | CASSPVGSDNEQFF